The entry below gives a single TCR beta chain sequence along with its context. The CDR3 is made up of 14 amino acids. In germline, CDR1 is LNHDA, CDR2 SQIVND (reference sequence). V was clipped by 5 bases and J by 4 bases, with 14 bases between them. The sample belongs to a study of blood T cell repertoires in COVID-19. Turning to the study itself: Samples came from the United States, Italy and Spain, spanning acute and convalescent COVID-19. T cells, B-cell-depleted T cells, or PBMCs supplied cDNA or gDNA.

Adults between about 18 and 95 years of age took part from some 25 US areas. Per the original methods: Estimation of nucleated cell counts relied on the amplification of reference gene primers. Sequencing was performed with immunoSEQ multiplex PCR; in TCRdb, only in-frame clones are kept and a portion is missing. V and J calls and clone size come straight from that table; D and trimming were deduced from the DNA. This table holds some 220,000 clones, approximately 90% found once. The J gene is TRBJ1-2, the V gene TRBV19; D might be TRBD1 (6 bases). The sample taken for sequencing was PBMCs or T cells enriched from blood (not recorded which). The sequence derives from a woman in her thirties or forties with acute COVID-19. The CDR3 here is CASSPGAGLYGYTF. The CDR3 nucleotides read TGTGCCAGTAGTCCAGGGGCAGGGCTCTATGGCTACACCTTC.